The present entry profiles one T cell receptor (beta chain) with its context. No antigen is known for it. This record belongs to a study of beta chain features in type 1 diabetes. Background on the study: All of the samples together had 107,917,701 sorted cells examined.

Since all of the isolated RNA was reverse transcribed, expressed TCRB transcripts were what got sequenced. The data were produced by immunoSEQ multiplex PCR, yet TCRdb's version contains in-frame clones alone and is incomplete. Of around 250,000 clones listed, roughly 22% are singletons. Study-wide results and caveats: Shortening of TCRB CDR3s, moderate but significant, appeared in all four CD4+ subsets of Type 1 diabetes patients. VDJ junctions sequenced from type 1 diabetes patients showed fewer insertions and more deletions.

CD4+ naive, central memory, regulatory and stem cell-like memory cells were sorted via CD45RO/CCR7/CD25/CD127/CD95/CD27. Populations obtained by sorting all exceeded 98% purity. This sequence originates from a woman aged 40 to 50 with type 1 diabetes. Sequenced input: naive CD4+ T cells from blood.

CDR3 DNA sequence: TGTGCCAGCAGTGACGGCGGGGGGCGGGCTGAAGCTTTCTTT. Translated, it gives CASSDGGGRAEAFF. The chain carries TRBV6-6 and TRBJ1-1; a possible D gene is TRBD1 (6 bases). The CDR3 contains 14 residues. Germline V gene lookup returns CDR1 MNHNY and CDR2 SVGAGI (reference sequence). V dropped 5 bases and J dropped 6 bases, with 16 bases sitting between them.